Here is one TCR beta chain with its context. The antigen remains undetermined. This sample is drawn from a study of blood T cells in healthy people across ages. The study, taken as a whole, reports: When set beside aged donors, long-lived donors presented more naive CD4+ cells and higher diversity.

CDR1 is DFQATT and CDR2 is SNEGSKA in the germline V gene (reference sequence). The CDR3 runs to 14 residues. The V segment lost 4 bases and the J segment 3 bases; nucleotides outside the gene matches: 4. For every donor, a draw yielded around 9.4 milliliters of peripheral blood. Primers used in a second PCR of roughly 7 to 12 cycles were a sample-barcoded 5' primer and a J-beta primer mix. TCRdb redid the calling of the 5' RACE reads with MiXCR, one entry per CDR3 protein. The sample includes about 640,000 distinct CDR3 sequences, roughly 50% of them seen just once. The clonotype was recovered from a man in his 60s in good health. Material: blood. The chain recombines TRBV20-1 with TRBJ1-4; 8 bases match TRBD1. CDR3 sequence reads: CSATEQGANEKLFF. The CDR3 DNA reads TGCAGTGCTACTGAACAGGGGGCTAATGAAAAACTGTTTTTT.